This entry features one T cell receptor beta chain sequence. Its specificity is not known. These data come from a study of Ad26.COV2.S vaccination and SARS-CoV-2 variants. In the study overall: Once or twice, 56 days apart, Ad26.COV2.S was delivered intramuscularly. Overall study findings and caveats: Following vaccination, spike-specific CD8+ and CD4+ T cell responses reportedly exhibited substantial breadth.

The sample's treatment: around 19 received Ad26.COV2.S at low or high dose, single or two shots; 5 received placebo; per-sample allocation not given. Sampling was performed 63 days after the first vaccine or placebo injection. This Boston cohort included adults aged 18-55 years. Using immunoSEQ multiplex PCR, the repertoire was profiled, and TCRdb retains in-frame clones only, with some absent. Among about 480,000 clones, around 88% were seen once, and the ten largest hold roughly 13%. Germline V gene sequence: CDR1 MNHNS, CDR2 SASEGT. There are 16 residues in the CDR3. Trimming removed 1 base from V and 5 bases from J, with 14 bases in between.

The chain carries TRBV6-1 and TRBJ2-2; D remains unclear. Material: peripheral blood, obtained in a trial of Ad26.COV2.S vaccine versus placebo. The receptor was isolated from a person between 18 and 65 years old who received the Ad26.COV2.S COVID-19 vaccine or a placebo. The CDR3: CASSEDLQVKTGELFF. In DNA form, the CDR3 reads TGTGCCAGCAGTGAAGATTTGCAGGTGAAGACCGGGGAGCTGTTTTTT.